This T cell receptor (beta chain) was captured in a study of cytomegalovirus exposure and HLA in healthy donors. Study information: An analysis done earlier identified fewer than 140 million unique TCR beta sequences from about 179 million T cells. General observations from the study: A prior analysis recorded that most TCR beta V segments were productive about 87% or about 30% of the time. Presence/absence analyses assumed roughly uniform sequencing depth across donors, which may not hold.

The PCR employed 60 Vbeta primers together with 13 Jbeta primers. Original methodology: Approximately 11 million shared chains were among the approximately 87 million unique TCR beta chains that a later analysis counted. TCRdb's copy holds only in-frame clones and misses some; the assay was immunoSEQ multiplex PCR. V, J and clone size are those of that table, while D and trimming were read from the DNA. The data hold approximately 150,000 clones, with over 70% observed a single time. Points on this clone: The antigen remains undetermined.

This CDR3 contains 14 residues. Trimming took off 1 base at V and 2 bases at J, with 6 bases between the two ends. The germline V gene encodes CDR1 LNHNV and CDR2 YYDKDF (reference sequence). The sequencing sample was made of PBMCs. This clonotype originated in a woman younger than 35 in good health and CMV-seronegative. This chain links TRBV15 with TRBJ2-1; D gene ambiguous. In nucleotides, the CDR3 is TGTGCCACCAGCAGAGGGCAAACCTACAATGAGCAGTTCTTC. Translating it yields CATSRGQTYNEQFF.